This T cell receptor beta chain was sequenced in a study of blood T cell repertoires in COVID-19. About the research overall: Sample material is recorded as cDNA or gDNA derived from T cells, B-cell-depleted T cells, or PBMCs.

As handled by the study authors: How many nucleated cells were present was estimated from reference gene primer amplification. Assay used: immunoSEQ multiplex PCR; TCRdb lists only in-frame clones, some missing. The V and J calls and clone size were taken over from that table, and D and trimming were inferred from the DNA. The table has about 82,000 clones, approximately 79% seen once; the top ten hold 2.6%. The TCR originated in a human donor with acute or convalescent COVID-19. The donor label of this sample is uncertain. The sequenced sample consisted of peripheral blood.

This chain's CDR3 is CASSLSSGPDSPLHF. CDR3 nucleotide sequence: TGTGCCAGCAGCTTATCCTCAGGGCCCGATTCACCCCTCCACTTT. The chain links TRBV7-6 to TRBJ1-6, with a possible D match to TRBD1 (5 bases). The CDR3 consists of 15 residues. From germline, CDR1 is SGHVS and CDR2 FNYEAQ. Deletions cut 2 bases from V and 8 bases from J, with 13 bases between.